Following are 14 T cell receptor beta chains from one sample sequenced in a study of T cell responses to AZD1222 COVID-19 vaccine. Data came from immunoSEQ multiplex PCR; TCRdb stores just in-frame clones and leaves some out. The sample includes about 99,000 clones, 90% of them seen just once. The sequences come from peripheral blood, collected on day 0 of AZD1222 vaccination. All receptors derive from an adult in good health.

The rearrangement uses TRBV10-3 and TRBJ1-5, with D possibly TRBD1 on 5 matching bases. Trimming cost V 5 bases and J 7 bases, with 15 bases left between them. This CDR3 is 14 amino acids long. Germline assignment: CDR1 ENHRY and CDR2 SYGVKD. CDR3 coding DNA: TGTGCCATCAGTCAGGCAGGGATGGGGCAGCCCCAGCATTTT. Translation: CAISQAGMGQPQHF.

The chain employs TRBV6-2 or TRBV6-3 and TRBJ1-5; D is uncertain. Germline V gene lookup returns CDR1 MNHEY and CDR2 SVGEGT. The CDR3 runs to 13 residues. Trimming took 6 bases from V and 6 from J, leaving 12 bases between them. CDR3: CASSPQLRQPQHF. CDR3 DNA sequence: TGTGCCAGCAGCCCACAGTTGCGTCAGCCCCAGCATTTT.

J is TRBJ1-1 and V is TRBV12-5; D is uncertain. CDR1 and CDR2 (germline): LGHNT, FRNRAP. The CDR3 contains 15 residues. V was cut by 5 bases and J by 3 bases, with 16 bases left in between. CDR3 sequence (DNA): TGTGCTAGTGGTCTCGGACTGCCTTGGGACACTGAAGCTTTCTTT. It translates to CASGLGLPWDTEAFF.

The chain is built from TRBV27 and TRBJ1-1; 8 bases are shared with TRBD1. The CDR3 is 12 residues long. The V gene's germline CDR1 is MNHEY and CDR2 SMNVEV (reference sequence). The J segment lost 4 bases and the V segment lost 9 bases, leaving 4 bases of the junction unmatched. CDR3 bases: TGTGCCAGTGTAACAGGGGGCACTGAAGCTTTCTTT. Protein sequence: CASVTGGTEAFF.

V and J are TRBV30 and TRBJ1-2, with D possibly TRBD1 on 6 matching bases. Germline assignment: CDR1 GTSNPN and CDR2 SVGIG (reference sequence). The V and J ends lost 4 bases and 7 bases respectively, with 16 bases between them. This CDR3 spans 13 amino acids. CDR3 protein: CAWNPGTPGGYTF. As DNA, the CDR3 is TGTGCCTGGAACCCCGGGACACCCGGTGGCTACACCTTC. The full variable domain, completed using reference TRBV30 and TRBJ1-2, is SQTIHQWPATLVQPVGSPLSLECTVEGTSNPNLYWYRQAAGRGLQLLFYSVGIGQISSEVPQNLSASRPQDRQFILSSKKLLLSDSGFYLCAWNPGTPGGYTFGSGTRLTVV.

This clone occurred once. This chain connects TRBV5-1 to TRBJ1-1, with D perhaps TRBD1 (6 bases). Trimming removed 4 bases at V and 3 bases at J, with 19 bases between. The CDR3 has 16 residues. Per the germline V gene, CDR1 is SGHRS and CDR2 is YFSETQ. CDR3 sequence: CASSLNDRRLDTEAFF. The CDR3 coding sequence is TGCGCCAGCAGCCTCAACGACAGGCGCCTTGACACTGAAGCTTTCTTT.

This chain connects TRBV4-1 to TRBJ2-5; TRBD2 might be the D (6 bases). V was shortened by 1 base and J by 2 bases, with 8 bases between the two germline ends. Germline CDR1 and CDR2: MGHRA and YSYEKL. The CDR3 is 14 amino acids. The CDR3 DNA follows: TGCGCCAGCAGCCAAGGTGCGGGGCAAGAGACCCAGTACTTC. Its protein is CASSQGAGQETQYF.

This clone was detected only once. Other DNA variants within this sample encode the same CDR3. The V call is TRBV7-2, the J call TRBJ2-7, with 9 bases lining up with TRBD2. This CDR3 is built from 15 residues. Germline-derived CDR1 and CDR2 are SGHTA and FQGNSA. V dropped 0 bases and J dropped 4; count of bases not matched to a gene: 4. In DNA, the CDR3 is TGTGCCAGCAGCTTAGCCGCGGGGGGGCAATACGAGCAGTACTTC. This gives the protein CASSLAAGGQYEQYF.

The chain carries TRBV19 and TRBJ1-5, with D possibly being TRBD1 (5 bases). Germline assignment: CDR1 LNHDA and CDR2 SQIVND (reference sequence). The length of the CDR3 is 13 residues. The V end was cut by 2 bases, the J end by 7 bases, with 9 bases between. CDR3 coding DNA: TGTGCCAGTAGTATACAGGGTAAGCAGCCCCAGCATTTT. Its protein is CASSIQGKQPQHF.

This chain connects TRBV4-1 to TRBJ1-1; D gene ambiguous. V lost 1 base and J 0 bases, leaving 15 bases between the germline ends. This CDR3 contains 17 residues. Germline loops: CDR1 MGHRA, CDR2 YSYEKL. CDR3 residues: CASSQGSGLAMNTEAFF. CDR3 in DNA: TGCGCCAGCAGCCAAGGAAGCGGCCTTGCCATGAACACTGAAGCTTTCTTT.

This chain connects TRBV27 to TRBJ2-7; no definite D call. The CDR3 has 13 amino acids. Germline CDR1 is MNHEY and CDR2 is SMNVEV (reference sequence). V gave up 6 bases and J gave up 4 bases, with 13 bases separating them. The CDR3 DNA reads TGTGCCAGCAGACAGCTCGGTAGGTACGAGCAGTACTTC. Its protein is CASRQLGRYEQYF.

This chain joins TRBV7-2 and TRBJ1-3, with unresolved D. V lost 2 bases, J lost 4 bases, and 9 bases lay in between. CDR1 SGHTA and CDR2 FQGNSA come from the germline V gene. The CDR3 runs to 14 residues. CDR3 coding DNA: TGTGCCAGCAGCTTACGCGGTGCGGGAAACACCATATATTTT. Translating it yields CASSLRGAGNTIYF.

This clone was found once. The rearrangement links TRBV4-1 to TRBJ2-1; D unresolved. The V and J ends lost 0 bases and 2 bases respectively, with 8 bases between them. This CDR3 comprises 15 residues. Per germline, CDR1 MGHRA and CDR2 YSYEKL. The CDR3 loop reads CASSQEPLPYNEQFF. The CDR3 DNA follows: TGCGCCAGCAGCCAAGAACCACTACCCTACAATGAGCAGTTCTTC.

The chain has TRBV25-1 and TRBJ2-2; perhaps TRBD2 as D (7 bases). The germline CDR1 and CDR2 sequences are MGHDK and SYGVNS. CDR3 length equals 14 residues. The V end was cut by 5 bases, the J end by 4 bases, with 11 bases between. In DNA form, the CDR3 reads TGTGCCAGCAGTTGGGCGGGGGCCACCGGGGAGCTGTTTTTT. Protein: CASSWAGATGELFF.